The 26 T cell receptor beta chains below come from one sample, sequenced in a study of post-analysis software for immune sequencing data. Findings and caveats of the study: Elevated frequency relative to controls characterized four or five TRBV segments in patients, TRBV5-6, TRBV5-1 and TRBV20-1 among them.

Their specific antigens are unknown. Presence of unique molecular identifiers characterized the TCR beta cDNA libraries. TCRdb reprocessed the PCR reads with MiXCR, giving one entry per CDR3 protein. The sample consists of about 800,000 distinct CDR3 sequences, just under 30% of them appearing once. Input material: blood. The origin of the receptors is a girl aged 5 to 17 with multiple sclerosis.

The chain combines TRBV6-2 or TRBV6-3 with TRBJ2-5; D not resolved. Germline V CDR1 and CDR2: MNHEY, SVGEGT. The V end was cut by 5 bases, the J end by 5 bases, with 18 bases between. The CDR3 extends over 15 amino acids. The CDR3 DNA is TGTGCCAGCAGTCTTCGGCGCAGCCCGAGGGAGACCCAGTACTTC. This gives the protein CASSLRRSPRETQYF.

This clonotype was observed a few times. The CDR3 loop reads CASSKGQTSGEQYF. The CDR3 DNA reads as TGTGCCAGCAGTAAAGGGCAGACCTCGGGGGAGCAGTACTTC. The chain is built from TRBV6-2 or TRBV6-3 and TRBJ2-7, with a weak D call TRBD2 (5 bases). CDR1 and CDR2 from the germline V gene are MNHEY and SVGEGT. Trimming left V 5 bases short and J 7 bases short, with 18 bases between. This CDR3 is 14 amino acids long.

The V and J genes are TRBV28 and TRBJ1-2; D unclear. The germline gives CDR1 MDHEN, CDR2 SYDVKM. V lost 3 bases and J 2 bases, leaving 13 bases between the germline ends. This CDR3 has 15 residues. The CDR3 DNA reads as TGTGCCAGCAGTTTCTTGGCAGAATTAAACTATGGCTACACCTTC. Translating it yields CASSFLAELNYGYTF.

The chain combines TRBV20-1 with TRBJ2-7; 7 bases map to TRBD1. V shed 5 bases and J 0 bases; nucleotides not matched to a gene: 7. There are 14 residues in the CDR3. Germline CDR1 reads DFQATT; CDR2 reads SNEGSKA (reference sequence). CDR3 DNA: TGCAGTGCTGACAGGGCAATTAGCTCCTACGAGCAGTACTTC. This codes for CSADRAISSYEQYF.

This clonotype was counted only a few times. The J gene is TRBJ2-5, the V gene TRBV10-2, with D unclear. Germline values: CDR1 WSHSY, CDR2 SAAADI. The CDR3 is made up of 14 amino acids. Between the trimmed V and J ends, which lost 4 bases and 2 bases, there was a span of 11 bases. Here the CDR3 reads CASSVERFQETQYF. The CDR3, as DNA: TGCGCCAGCAGTGTTGAAAGGTTTCAAGAGACCCAGTACTTC.

This clonotype appeared a few times. The chain carries TRBV28 and TRBJ2-7; tentative D call: TRBD2 (5 bases). The V gene lost 8 bases and the J gene lost 3 bases, with 8 bases spanning the gap. The germline V gene has CDR1 MDHEN and CDR2 SYDVKM. This CDR3 region has 11 residues. The CDR3 nucleotides are TGTGCCAGCGCGGGTTACTACGAGCAGTACTTC. This sequence encodes CASAGYYEQYF.

This chain links TRBV11-2 with TRBJ2-2, with no clear D. This CDR3 is built from 13 residues. CDR1 and CDR2 (germline): SGHAT, FQNNGV. Trimming stripped 5 bases from V and 2 bases from J, with 6 bases between. The CDR3 sequence is CASSTINTGELFF. CDR3 bases: TGTGCCAGCAGCACTATTAACACCGGGGAGCTGTTTTTT.

The chain carries TRBV28 and TRBJ2-3; D might be TRBD2 (5 bases). The V end lost 5 bases, the J end lost 2 bases, and 14 bases lay between the germline ends. The CDR3 contains 15 residues. Germline CDR1 reads MDHEN; CDR2 reads SYDVKM. The CDR3 sequence: CASSRDGRDTDTQYF. DNA for the CDR3: TGTGCCAGCAGTCGTGACGGACGGGACACAGATACGCAGTATTTT.

J is TRBJ2-7 and V is TRBV3-1, with D perhaps being TRBD1 or TRBD2 (7 bases each). Germline V gene sequence: CDR1 LGHDT, CDR2 YNNKEL (reference sequence). V was pared by 4 bases and J by 4 bases, with 17 bases between. CDR3 size: 15 residues. As DNA, the CDR3 is TGTGCCAGCAGCCCGTCCAGGGGGGGACGGTACGAGCAGTACTTC. This sequence encodes CASSPSRGGRYEQYF.

This sequence joins TRBV7-2 and TRBJ1-4; 7 nucleotides agree with TRBD1. The CDR3 loop spans 15 amino acids. Germline CDR1 reads SGHTA; CDR2 reads FQGNSA. V gave up 5 bases and J gave up 7 bases; unmatched junction bases: 10. CDR3 sequence reads: CASSPETGRSEKLFF. CDR3 sequence (DNA): TGTGCCAGCAGCCCAGAGACAGGGAGAAGTGAAAAACTGTTTTTT. The full variable domain, rest sourced from reference TRBV7-2 and TRBJ1-4, is GAGVSQSPSNKVTEKGKDVELRCDPISGHTALYWYRQSLGQGLEFLIYFQGNSAPDKSGLPSDRFSAERTGGSVSTLTIQRTQQEDSAVYLCASSPETGRSEKLFFGSGTQLSVL.

Many counts were recorded for this clonotype. V gene TRBV20-1 combines with J gene TRBJ2-7; D is unclear. Germline CDR1 reads DFQATT; CDR2 reads SNEGSKA (reference sequence). This CDR3 contains 12 residues. V was trimmed by 2 bases and J by 0 bases, leaving 5 bases between them. CDR3 in amino acids: CSARKSSYEQYF. The CDR3 DNA sequence: TGCAGTGCTAGAAAGAGCTCCTACGAGCAGTACTTC.

Comment on this clonotype: The junction departs from germline at one end; a sequencing error may be responsible. The chain recombines TRBV7-2 with TRBJ2-1; D is uncertain. Looked up from germline, CDR1 is SGHTA and CDR2 is FQGNSA. This CDR3 is 16 amino acids long. The CDR3 loop reads CASSIALLGTYNEQFF. The CDR3 DNA reads as TGTGCCAGCAGCATAGCTTTGTTGGGGACCTACAATGAGCAGTTCTTC.

This clonotype was picked up a small number of times. The V call is TRBV27, the J call TRBJ2-3; weak D call: TRBD1 (5 bases). V was clipped by 2 bases and J by 1 base, with 13 bases between them. CDR3 length: 16 amino acids. The V gene's germline CDR1 is MNHEY and CDR2 SMNVEV (reference sequence). CDR3 nucleotides: TGTGCCAGCAGTTTAAAGTCAGGGCTAGGCACAGATACGCAGTATTTT. It translates to CASSLKSGLGTDTQYF.

This sequence joins TRBV5-1 and TRBJ2-3; D is perhaps TRBD1 (6 bases). Per germline, CDR1 SGHRS and CDR2 YFSETQ. Trimming shortened V by 1 base and J by 2 bases, and 17 bases separated the two germline ends. CDR3 length: 17 amino acids. For the CDR3, the DNA is TGCGCCAGCAGCTTGAGGACAGCCTCCCAGCTCACAGATACGCAGTATTTT. As protein: CASSLRTASQLTDTQYF.

This clonotype is a singleton in its sample. This rearrangement joins TRBV29-1 to TRBJ2-4; D gene uncertain. The CDR3 spans 12 residues. Germline V lookup: CDR1 SQVTM, CDR2 ANQGSEA. The V end lost 6 bases, the J end lost 13 bases, and 19 bases lay between the germline ends. This chain's CDR3 is CSVVPSYNEQYF. In nucleotides, the CDR3 is TGCAGCGTGGTTCCTTCCTACAATGAGCAGTACTTC.

This clonotype has more than one count but fewer than ten. Because the CDR3's place on the DNA is in doubt, the DNA is left out and the CDR3 is given as listed by TCRdb. The chain has TRBV5-1 and TRBJ1-1. Inclusive of both ends, the CDR3 amounts to 14 amino acids. Germline assignment: CDR1 SGHRS and CDR2 YFSETQ. The CDR3 region is CASSSSGSSSEAFF.

This clonotype was found a few times. The chain uses TRBV20-1 and TRBJ2-5; D gene unclear. The CDR3 loop spans 14 amino acids. Germline CDR1 DFQATT, CDR2 SNEGSKA (reference sequence). Trimming removed 5 bases at V and 1 base at J, with 14 bases between. DNA for the CDR3: TGCAGTGCTCCTGGTTCGAATCTCCAAGAGACCCAGTACTTC. This codes for CSAPGSNLQETQYF.

Regarding this clonotype: This is likely a read error, given that the CDR3 carries no conserved phenylalanine or tryptophan at its end. The chain couples TRBV20-1 to TRBJ1-2; possibly TRBD1 for D (5 bases). This CDR3 has 15 amino acids. Germline assignment: CDR1 DFQATT and CDR2 SNEGSKA (reference sequence). V lost 3 bases, J lost 2 bases, and 16 bases lay in between. For the CDR3, the DNA is TGCAGTGCTAGGCTGTACGGGGGAGGGAACTATGGCTACACCTGC. It codes for CSARLYGGGNYGYTC.

The chain is built from TRBV28 and TRBJ2-7; the D gene could be TRBD1 or TRBD2 (5 bases each). V was shortened by 4 bases and J by 4 bases, with 14 bases between the two germline ends. The CDR3 runs to 14 residues. Germline-derived CDR1 and CDR2 are MDHEN and SYDVKM. The CDR3 region is CASSYSYRTYEQYF. The CDR3 DNA reads as TGTGCCAGCAGTTACTCTTACAGGACTTACGAGCAGTACTTC.

This chain uses TRBV7-2 with TRBJ2-3; 8 bases are a match to TRBD2. Germline assignment: CDR1 SGHTA and CDR2 FQGNSA. V gave up 0 bases and J gave up 2 bases; unmatched junction bases: 1. CDR3 length equals 15 residues. The DNA for the CDR3 is TGTGCCAGCAGCTTAGCTAGCGGGAACACAGATACGCAGTATTTT. Amino acid sequence: CASSLASGNTDTQYF. The full variable domain, rest sourced from reference TRBV7-2 and TRBJ2-3, is GAGVSQSPSNKVTEKGKDVELRCDPISGHTALYWYRQSLGQGLEFLIYFQGNSAPDKSGLPSDRFSAERTGGSVSTLTIQRTQQEDSAVYLCASSLASGNTDTQYFGPGTRLTVL.

In its sample, this clonotype was seen many times. V usage is TRBV6-5 and J usage is TRBJ2-5; D is tentatively TRBD1 or TRBD2 (5 bases each). The CDR3 sequence is 14 residues long. V dropped 5 bases and J dropped 4 bases, with 14 bases sitting between them. The germline CDR1 and CDR2 sequences are MNHEY and SVGAGI. DNA for the CDR3: TGTGCCAGCAGTCCGGGGACGTGGGGAGAGACCCAGTACTTC. It is translated as CASSPGTWGETQYF.

This clonotype was counted many times. This sequence joins TRBV28 and TRBJ2-3; 9 positions match TRBD2. The CDR3 extends over 16 amino acids. Per the germline V gene, CDR1 is MDHEN and CDR2 is SYDVKM. Losses at the gene ends were 6 bases for V and 6 bases for J; bases not matched to a gene: 13. CDR3 coding DNA: TGTGCCAGCAGCCCTCCCGTAGCGGGAGTGTCGGATACGCAGTATTTT. This encodes CASSPPVAGVSDTQYF.

This clonotype has at least ten counts. The chain carries TRBV6-6 and TRBJ2-7, with 10 bases identical to TRBD1. CDR1 is MNHNY and CDR2 is SVGAGI in the germline V gene (reference sequence). This CDR3 has 14 amino acids. The V gene end was trimmed by 6 bases and the J gene end by 4 bases; junction bases not matched to a gene: 6. The CDR3 is CASSPGQGIYEQYF. The CDR3, as DNA: TGTGCCAGCAGCCCGGGACAGGGGATTTACGAGCAGTACTTC.

The chain joins TRBV5-1 to TRBJ2-1; D unclear. Germline lookup yields CDR1 SGHRS and CDR2 YFSETQ. The CDR3 sequence is 9 residues long. V was cut by 4 bases and J by 15 bases, with 8 bases left in between. This chain's CDR3 is CASSPPLFF. The CDR3 DNA reads TGCGCCAGCAGCCCCCCCCTGTTCTTC.

This clonotype was picked up many times. J is TRBJ2-1 and V is TRBV10-3; D might be TRBD1 (5 bases). Germline lookup yields CDR1 ENHRY and CDR2 SYGVKD. The CDR3 loop spans 12 amino acids. The germline V and J ends were trimmed by 0 bases and 8 bases, with 5 bases remaining between them. CDR3 sequence (DNA): TGTGCCATCAGTGAGTCAGGGGATGAGCAGTTCTTC. Its translation is CAISESGDEQFF.

This clonotype was observed a few times. This rearrangement joins TRBV5-1 to TRBJ2-2; possibly TRBD1 for D (5 bases). The V and J ends lost 7 bases and 5 bases respectively, with 15 bases between them. The CDR3 has 14 residues. The V gene's germline CDR1 is SGHRS and CDR2 YFSETQ. The CDR3 is CASLSTENTGELFF. In DNA, the CDR3 is TGCGCCAGCCTGTCGACAGAGAATACCGGGGAGCTGTTTTTT.